This entry concerns a single T cell receptor beta chain. The primer mix had 60 Vbeta and 13 Jbeta primers. Profiled with immunoSEQ multiplex PCR; TCRdb holds only in-frame clones, not every one. The sample consists of some 140,000 clones, about three quarters of them appearing once. The entry originates in a study of cytomegalovirus exposure and HLA in healthy donors. Trimming left V 9 bases short and J 5 bases short, with 4 bases between. The CDR3 is 10 residues long. Germline V lookup: CDR1 SEHNR, CDR2 FQNEAQ (reference sequence). The rearrangement links TRBV7-9 to TRBJ2-2; D gene ambiguous. Sequenced sample: PBMCs. This receptor was taken from a male donor in good health and CMV-seropositive. As DNA, the CDR3 is TGTGCCAGACATACCGGGGAGCTGTTTTTT. As protein: CARHTGELFF.